These 31 T cell receptor beta chains came from one sample sequenced in a study of CD8+ T cells in alopecia areata. Treatment here: oral pan-JAK inhibitor, 5-10 mg twice daily. Isolated RNA was reverse transcribed into cDNA used as the sequencing template. Clones were read by immunoSEQ multiplex PCR, and TCRdb kept only the in-frame ones, dropping some. Among 100,000 or so clones, about 61% were seen once, and the ten largest hold 15% to 20%. Sequencing was performed on CD8+ T cells sorted from blood, taken at approximately week 56, from a patient treated with tofacitinib. The receptors were gathered from a human donor with alopecia areata.

This chain links TRBV6-5 with TRBJ1-1, with D possibly TRBD1 on 5 matching bases. V lost 6 bases, J lost 1 base, and 9 bases lay in between. This CDR3 has 13 residues. Germline loops: CDR1 MNHEY, CDR2 SVGAGI. Written as DNA, the CDR3 is TGTGCCAGCAGGCCCGGGGGGAACACTGAAGCTTTCTTT. The encoded protein is CASRPGGNTEAFF.

With regard to this clone: Because the CDR3 is missing its conserved closing phenylalanine or tryptophan, this is likely a read error. Because the CDR3's place on the DNA is in doubt, the DNA is left out and the CDR3 is given as listed by TCRdb. J is TRBJ2-2 and V is TRBV6-1; the table calls TRBD1, which could not be checked here. A total of 9 residues make up the CDR3, ends included. Per germline, CDR1 MNHNS and CDR2 SASEGT. The CDR3: CASSRQVKN.

This clone was found a few times. V usage is TRBV6-5 and J usage is TRBJ2-7; D gene unclear. The CDR3 extends over 11 amino acids. In germline, CDR1 is MNHEY, CDR2 SVGAGI. Trimming cost V 4 bases and J 5 bases, with 6 bases left between them. CDR3 nucleotides: TGTGCCAGCAGTTTAAACCACGAGCAGTACTTC. Its protein product is CASSLNHEQYF.

The chain employs TRBV4-1 and TRBJ2-1; D gene uncertain. Germline CDR1 reads MGHRA; CDR2 reads YSYEKL. CDR3 length equals 16 residues. Trimming pared 0 bases from V and 0 bases from J, leaving 9 bases between. The CDR3 DNA reads as TGCGCCAGCAGCCAAGATGCTCCGAGCTCCTACAATGAGCAGTTCTTC. Encoded protein: CASSQDAPSSYNEQFF.

V is TRBV30 and J is TRBJ1-2, with TRBD1 matching 7 bases. J was trimmed by 4 bases and V by 5 bases; bases with no gene match: 10. The CDR3 loop spans 14 amino acids. Per the germline V gene, CDR1 is GTSNPN and CDR2 is SVGIG (reference sequence). The CDR3 DNA sequence: TGTGCCTGGTCGACAGGGAGTATGGCCTATGGCTACACCTTC. The encoded protein is CAWSTGSMAYGYTF.

This clone was seen only a few times. The chain combines TRBV7-8 with TRBJ2-1; D is undetermined. With 1 base removed from V and 11 bases from J, the gap between germline ends came to 6 bases. Per germline, CDR1 SGHVS and CDR2 FQNEAQ. CDR3 size: 11 residues. The CDR3 sequence: CASSLDQKQFF. CDR3 nucleotide sequence: TGTGCCAGCAGCTTAGATCAAAAGCAGTTCTTC.

The V call is TRBV30, the J call TRBJ2-3, with a possible D match to TRBD2 (6 bases). This CDR3 spans 12 amino acids. CDR1 and CDR2 (germline): GTSNPN, SVGIG (reference sequence). The CDR3 DNA is TGTGCGGGAGGACCGAACACAGATACGCAGTATTTT. Protein product: CAGGPNTDTQYF.

The chain combines TRBV5-6 with TRBJ2-1, with 8 nucleotides matching TRBD1. CDR1 and CDR2 from the germline V gene are SGHDT and YYEEEE. Trimming took 4 bases from V and 11 from J; bases not matched to a gene: 5. The CDR3 has 12 amino acids. The CDR3 region is CASSLDRDKQFF. CDR3 coding DNA: TGTGCCAGCAGCCTGGACAGGGACAAGCAGTTCTTC. Complete variable domain (other parts from reference TRBV5-6 and TRBJ2-1): DAGVTQSPTHLIKTRGQQVTLRCSPKSGHDTVSWYQQALGQGPQFIFQYYEEEERQRGNFPDRFSGHQFPNYSSELNVNALLLGDSALYLCASSLDRDKQFFGPGTRLTVL.

V gene TRBV4-2 combines with J gene TRBJ1-4, with a weak D call TRBD1 (5 bases). The length of the CDR3 is 17 residues. V was cut by 3 bases and J by 1 base, with 15 bases left in between. The germline V gene encodes CDR1 LGHNA and CDR2 YNFKEQ. The CDR3 spells CASSHPPVGETNEKLFF. The CDR3 DNA reads TGTGCCAGCAGCCACCCTCCGGTGGGGGAAACTAATGAAAAACTGTTTTTT.

The table lists this clone with a few counts. The J gene is TRBJ1-1, the V gene TRBV6-5; no clear D gene. V lost 0 bases and J 7 bases, leaving 3 bases between the germline ends. The CDR3 consists of 11 residues. Germline lookup yields CDR1 MNHEY and CDR2 SVGAGI. CDR3 nucleotides: TGTGCCAGCAGTTACTCCCATGAAGCTTTCTTT. Its translation: CASSYSHEAFF.

The chain couples TRBV5-6 to TRBJ1-4; the D is unclear. The ends were cut back, 2 bases at V and 6 bases at J, with 8 bases in the middle. Germline CDR1 is SGHDT and CDR2 is YYEEEE. This CDR3 has 13 residues. CDR3 amino acids: CASSLGTYEKLFF. The CDR3 DNA reads as TGTGCCAGCAGCTTAGGAACATATGAAAAACTGTTTTTT.

The rearrangement links TRBV7-9 to TRBJ2-7; 9 nucleotides agree with TRBD2. This CDR3 has 14 residues. With V trimmed by 5 bases and J by 6 bases, 8 bases remained unmatched. Germline CDR1 SEHNR, CDR2 FQNEAQ (reference sequence). The CDR3 protein is CASSTGLAFGEQYF. Written as DNA, the CDR3 is TGTGCCAGCAGCACAGGACTAGCGTTTGGCGAGCAGTACTTC.

The rearrangement links TRBV27 to TRBJ2-1, with 8 bases that match TRBD1. J lost 6 bases, V lost 5 bases, and 6 bases had no gene match. Germline assignment: CDR1 MNHEY and CDR2 SMNVEV (reference sequence). There are 14 residues in the CDR3. In DNA, the CDR3 is TGTGCCAGCAGTGGGACAGGAGGAATCAATGAGCAGTTCTTC. Translated: CASSGTGGINEQFF.

The chain uses TRBV29-1 and TRBJ1-1, with unresolved D. Germline V CDR1 and CDR2: SQVTM, ANQGSEA. With 3 bases removed from V and 1 base from J, the gap between germline ends came to 3 bases. The CDR3 sequence is 11 residues long. The CDR3: CSVDWNTEAFF. The CDR3 DNA sequence: TGCAGCGTTGACTGGAACACTGAAGCTTTCTTT.

The chain recombines TRBV19 with TRBJ1-4; D is ambiguous. Trimming stripped 1 base from V and 7 bases from J, with 4 bases between. Germline CDR1 and CDR2: LNHDA and SQIVND (reference sequence). This CDR3 contains 12 residues. The CDR3 spells CASSIGGEKLFF. DNA of the CDR3: TGTGCCAGTAGTATAGGTGGTGAAAAACTGTTTTTT.

Only one count was recorded for this clone. The chain has TRBV7-8 and TRBJ1-4; 7 bases fit TRBD1. Per the germline V gene, CDR1 is SGHVS and CDR2 is FQNEAQ. The CDR3 length is 15 residues. The V segment lost 1 base and the J segment 7 bases; nucleotides outside the gene matches: 6. The CDR3 loop is CASSLVAGGSEKLFF. CDR3 DNA sequence: TGTGCCAGCAGCTTAGTTGCAGGGGGGAGTGAAAAACTGTTTTTT.

This clone has just one count. The chain carries TRBV11-2 and TRBJ2-1; 9 bases agree with TRBD2. Germline-derived CDR1 and CDR2 are SGHAT and FQNNGV. The CDR3 is made up of 16 amino acids. V was clipped by 2 bases and J by 6 bases; unmatched bases: 8. DNA for the CDR3: TGTGCCAGCAGCTTATTTGGTGGCGGGGGGGTCAATGAGCAGTTCTTC. Translation gives CASSLFGGGGVNEQFF.

This clone was found once. V usage is TRBV20-1 and J usage is TRBJ1-2; D perhaps matches TRBD1 (6 bases). The CDR3 has 11 amino acids. The germline V gene has CDR1 DFQATT and CDR2 SNEGSKA (reference sequence). Trimming took 0 bases from V and 12 from J, leaving 11 bases between them. CDR3 nucleotide sequence: TGCAGTGCTAGAGATTTGGGGGGCCACACCTTC. Amino acids: CSARDLGGHTF.

This chain uses TRBV5-6 with TRBJ1-1; 8 nucleotides align to TRBD1. Germline V gene lookup returns CDR1 SGHDT and CDR2 YYEEEE. J gave up 3 bases and V 4 bases, and 5 bases lay outside the gene matches. The CDR3 has 14 residues. The CDR3 DNA sequence: TGTGCCAGCAGCACGGACAGGGTGGACACTGAAGCTTTCTTT. Translation: CASSTDRVDTEAFF.

This clone was detected a few times. The CDR3: CASSTTARSYNEQFF. Here the CDR3 DNA reads TGTGCCAGCTCGACCACGGCTCGGTCCTACAATGAGCAGTTCTTC. The V and J genes are TRBV18 and TRBJ2-1; D remains ambiguous. This CDR3 is 15 amino acids long. V lost 6 bases, J lost 1 base, and 13 bases lay in between. Per germline, CDR1 KGHSH and CDR2 LQKENI.

V usage is TRBV5-1 and J usage is TRBJ1-2; D is unclear. The CDR3 has 14 residues. The germline V gene encodes CDR1 SGHRS and CDR2 YFSETQ. Trimming removed 4 bases from V and 1 base from J, with 11 bases in between. CDR3: CASSGDFFNYGYTF. For the CDR3, the DNA is TGCGCCAGCAGCGGGGATTTTTTTAACTATGGCTACACCTTC.

CDR3 amino acids: CASSVSGGTSYEQYF. The CDR3 bases are TGTGCCAGCAGCGTTAGCGGGGGGACCTCCTACGAGCAGTACTTC. The chain is built from TRBV9 and TRBJ2-7, with 10 bases fitting TRBD2. The CDR3 runs to 15 residues. Trimming cost V 2 bases and J 0 bases; bases outside gene matches: 2. Germline V gene lookup returns CDR1 SGDLS and CDR2 YYNGEE.

J is TRBJ1-5 and V is TRBV6-6; tentatively, D is TRBD1 (6 bases). This CDR3 is 13 amino acids long. The ends were cut back, 11 bases at V and 7 bases at J, with 18 bases in the middle. CDR1 MNHNY and CDR2 SVGAGI come from the germline V gene (reference sequence). CDR3 bases: TGTGCCGGAACTTACAGGGTCGACCAGCCCCAGCATTTT. Translated: CAGTYRVDQPQHF.

The chain has TRBV2 and TRBJ1-1; D uncertain. Trimming shortened V by 6 bases and J by 8 bases, and 10 bases separated the two germline ends. This CDR3 spans 11 amino acids. Germline-derived CDR1 and CDR2 are SNHLY and FYNNEI. The CDR3 nucleotides are TGTGCCAGCAGGGGCAGGAGGGAAGCTTTCTTT. It encodes CASRGRREAFF. The complete variable domain, with remaining parts taken from reference TRBV2 and TRBJ1-1, reads EPEVTQTPSHQVTQMGQEVILRCVPISNHLYFYWYRQILGQKVEFLVSFYNNEISEKSEIFDDQFSVERPDGSNFTLKIRSTKLEDSAMYFCASRGRREAFFGQGTRLTVV.

The chain joins TRBV7-8 to TRBJ2-7, with 9 nucleotides matching TRBD1. This CDR3 is 16 amino acids long. Losses at the gene ends were 7 bases for V and 1 base for J; bases not matched to a gene: 11. Germline V CDR1 and CDR2: SGHVS, FQNEAQ. The CDR3 DNA reads as TGTGCCAGCACCTTGGGGCCGGGACAGGGATCCTACGAGCAGTACTTC. It codes for CASTLGPGQGSYEQYF.

This chain connects TRBV27 to TRBJ1-5; a weak D match, TRBD1 (6 bases). The V and J ends lost 6 bases and 1 base respectively, with 28 bases between them. Germline assignment: CDR1 MNHEY and CDR2 SMNVEV (reference sequence). The CDR3 runs 20 residues. In DNA form, the CDR3 reads TGTGCCAGCAGCCCCAGTGGGGGTTGGGGGCAGAGCGAGAGCAATCAGCCCCAGCATTTT. Its protein is CASSPSGGWGQSESNQPQHF.

This chain joins TRBV4-1 and TRBJ2-7; D assignment may be TRBD1 or TRBD2 (5 bases each). The CDR3 covers 18 residues. Germline assignment: CDR1 MGHRA and CDR2 YSYEKL. The V end was cut by 2 bases, the J end by 2 bases, with 22 bases between. CDR3 sequence reads: CASSQRDVFPRGAYEQYF. CDR3 DNA sequence: TGCGCCAGCAGCCAACGGGACGTATTCCCCCGGGGTGCCTACGAGCAGTACTTC.

This chain connects TRBV15 to TRBJ1-1; D uncertain. The CDR3 has 14 amino acids. The germline gives CDR1 LNHNV, CDR2 YYDKDF (reference sequence). V was pared by 7 bases and J by 1 base, with 13 bases between. CDR3 loop: CATTEKVKNTEAFF. CDR3 coding DNA: TGTGCCACCACGGAAAAGGTCAAGAACACTGAAGCTTTCTTT.

V and J are TRBV6-6 and TRBJ2-5; D unclear. V was clipped by 1 base and J by 1 base, with 13 bases between them. The CDR3 loop spans 16 amino acids. Germline assignment: CDR1 MNHNY and CDR2 SVGAGI (reference sequence). CDR3 loop: CASSYFRVAGQETQYF. The CDR3 region has the DNA TGTGCCAGCAGTTACTTTCGAGTAGCAGGCCAAGAGACCCAGTACTTC.

The V gene is TRBV14, the J gene TRBJ2-2; D not certain. Germline V CDR1 and CDR2: SGHDN, FVKESK. This CDR3 contains 14 residues. V was clipped by 1 base and J by 5 bases, with 8 bases between them. The DNA of the CDR3 is TGTGCCAGCAGCCAAGGTGGAGCAACCGGGGAGCTGTTTTTT. Translation gives CASSQGGATGELFF.

The CDR3 sequence: CATSGRTSYEQYF. For the CDR3, the DNA is TGTGCCACCTCAGGGAGGACGTCCTACGAGCAGTACTTC. J is TRBJ2-7 and V is TRBV6-5; TRBD2 might be the D (6 bases). Germline V gene sequence: CDR1 MNHEY, CDR2 SVGAGI. Between the trimmed V and J ends, which lost 10 bases and 1 base, there was a span of 14 bases. CDR3 length: 13 amino acids.